This entry describes one TCR beta chain. This record belongs to a study of shared clonotypes between healthy human individuals. Authors' analysis steps: ImmunoSEQ only sent back junction sequences with no quality scores, so filtering was done differently. The table came from immunoSEQ multiplex PCR; TCRdb's copy has only in-frame clones and leaves some out. The V and J calls and clone size come from that table; D and trimming were worked out from the DNA. Of hundreds of thousands of clones listed, 55% to 85% are singletons. Sequenced sample: memory CD4+ T cells sorted from blood. Documented subset: CD45RA-negative fraction. The receptor comes from a woman younger than 45 in good health.

CDR3 sequence (DNA): TGTGCCAGTAGTCTCATGAGACTAGCGGGAACGAACACCGGGGAGCTGTTTTTT. It codes for CASSLMRLAGTNTGELFF. The chain links TRBV19 to TRBJ2-2, with TRBD2 matching 11 bases. V was pared by 5 bases and J by 0 bases, with 8 bases of the junction left unmatched. Per the germline V gene, CDR1 is LNHDA and CDR2 is SQIVND (reference sequence). The CDR3 extends over 18 amino acids.